One and the same sample provided the 27 T cell receptor beta chains below, sequenced in a study of T cell repertoires in ileal Crohn's disease. The method was immunoSEQ multiplex PCR; TCRdb's version includes in-frame clones alone and lacks a portion of them. The sample has approximately 12,000 clones, around three quarters seen once. The sequencing input was ileal tissue. These TCRs come from an adult with Crohn's disease.

V and J are TRBV29-1 and TRBJ1-1, with D maybe TRBD1 (5 bases). V was clipped by 6 bases and J by 4 bases, with 12 bases between them. Germline assignment: CDR1 SQVTM and CDR2 ANQGSEA. The CDR3 length is 12 residues. The CDR3 protein is CSVSTGGTEAFF. CDR3 nucleotides: TGCAGCGTATCCACCGGGGGCACTGAAGCTTTCTTT.

This chain connects TRBV4-1 to TRBJ2-1; 11 bases agree with TRBD2. Germline trimming cut 2 bases from V and 7 bases from J; bases unmatched to any gene: 7. Germline loops: CDR1 MGHRA, CDR2 YSYEKL. The CDR3 runs to 16 residues. The CDR3 loop is CASSQNSGRGRNEQFF. For the CDR3, the DNA is TGCGCCAGCAGCCAAAATAGCGGGAGGGGAAGGAATGAGCAGTTCTTC.

The chain is built from TRBV9 and TRBJ1-6; D not resolved. Deletions cut 1 base from V and 14 bases from J, with 22 bases between. CDR3 length: 16 residues. Germline CDR1 is SGDLS and CDR2 is YYNGEE. Written as DNA, the CDR3 is TGTGCCAGCAGCGTATCCCCCTCCGGGGTCCAGGATTCCCTCCACTTT. Translating gives CASSVSPSGVQDSLHF. Using reference TRBV9 and TRBJ1-6 for the parts outside the CDR3, the full variable domain is DSGVTQTPKHLITATGQRVTLRCSPRSGDLSVYWYQQSLDQGLQFLIQYYNGEERAKGNILERFSAQQFPDLHSELNLSSLELGDSALYFCASSVSPSGVQDSLHFGNGTRLTVT.

DNA for the CDR3: TGTGCCACCTCCGTTGGACACCCCTCAGATACGCAGTATTTT. Amino acid sequence: CATSVGHPSDTQYF. V gene TRBV11-2 combines with J gene TRBJ2-3; perhaps TRBD1 as D (5 bases). The CDR3 loop spans 14 amino acids. The V and J ends lost 10 bases and 4 bases respectively, with 18 bases between them. Germline loops: CDR1 SGHAT, CDR2 FQNNGV. The full variable domain, its missing parts supplied by reference TRBV11-2 and TRBJ2-3, is EAGVAQSPRYKIIEKRQSVAFWCNPISGHATLYWYQQILGQGPKLLIQFQNNGVVDDSQLPKDRFSAERLKGVDSTLKIQPAKLEDSAVYLCATSVGHPSDTQYFGPGTRLTVL.

The rearrangement joins TRBV27 to TRBJ2-2; 9 nucleotides align to TRBD2. Trimming removed 6 bases from V and 5 bases from J; junction bases left unmatched: 16. The CDR3 length is 18 residues. Germline CDR1 reads MNHEY; CDR2 reads SMNVEV (reference sequence). CDR3 sequence reads: CASRLLGSGSRTTGELFF. DNA for the CDR3: TGTGCCAGCAGGCTGTTAGGTAGCGGGAGTAGGACTACCGGGGAGCTGTTTTTT.

This sequence joins TRBV30 and TRBJ1-2; 8 nucleotides align to TRBD1. V lost 2 bases and J lost 0; bases outside the gene matches: 8. CDR1 is GTSNPN and CDR2 is SVGIG in the germline V gene (reference sequence). The CDR3 loop spans 16 amino acids. CDR3 nucleotide sequence: TGTGCCTGGAGTCTTCCCGGACAGGGCGCTAACTATGGCTACACCTTC. Translating gives CAWSLPGQGANYGYTF.

This chain links TRBV28 with TRBJ2-1; 14 bases are shared with TRBD2. After removal of 2 bases from V and 4 bases from J, the junction contained 10 bases not matched to a gene. Germline V gives CDR1 MDHEN, CDR2 SYDVKM. The CDR3 has 19 amino acids. CDR3 amino acids: CASSLVGLAGDGPYNEQFF. The CDR3 DNA reads as TGTGCCAGCAGTTTAGTGGGACTAGCGGGAGACGGACCGTACAATGAGCAGTTCTTC.

The J gene is TRBJ2-3, the V gene TRBV27, with 10 positions matching TRBD1. Trimming cost V 5 bases and J 2 bases; bases outside gene matches: 13. Germline CDR1 MNHEY, CDR2 SMNVEV (reference sequence). The CDR3 is 18 amino acids. Here the CDR3 reads CASSPRPPGQGSTDTQYF. DNA for the CDR3: TGTGCCAGCAGTCCCCGCCCCCCGGGACAGGGGTCCACAGATACGCAGTATTTT.

This clone appeared once. CDR3 sequence: CASMEGNGYTF. In nucleotides, the CDR3 is TGCGCCAGCATGGAGGGAAATGGCTACACCTTC. This chain connects TRBV10-1 to TRBJ1-2; no firm D call. The length of the CDR3 is 11 residues. The V gene's germline CDR1 is WNHNN and CDR2 SYGVQD (reference sequence). Trimming pared 7 bases from V and 6 bases from J, leaving 9 bases between.

This clone was counted only a few times. V and J are TRBV2 and TRBJ1-4; no firm D call. Per germline, CDR1 SNHLY and CDR2 FYNNEI. The CDR3 runs 16 residues. V lost 5 bases, J lost 4 bases, and 17 bases lay in between. CDR3 amino acids: CASSYNQLPNNEKLFF. CDR3 DNA: TGTGCCAGCAGTTATAACCAACTACCGAATAATGAAAAACTGTTTTTT.

The rearrangement links TRBV5-4 to TRBJ2-1; 13 bases are a match to TRBD2. The length of the CDR3 is 15 residues. Per germline, CDR1 SGHNT and CDR2 YYREEE (reference sequence). Trimming took 2 bases from V and 8 from J; bases not matched to a gene: 4. Here the CDR3 DNA reads TGTGCCAGCAGCTTCCGGACTAGCGGGAGAGATGAGCAGTTCTTC. Its protein is CASSFRTSGRDEQFF.

Only a few counts were recorded for this clone. Other DNA sequences in the same sample also yield this CDR3. The chain carries TRBV6-5 and TRBJ2-1, with 9 bases identical to TRBD2. Germline V gives CDR1 MNHEY, CDR2 SVGAGI. V was clipped by 8 bases and J by 7 bases; unmatched bases: 9. This CDR3 has 14 residues. CDR3 sequence reads: CASVGSGRRNEQFF. In DNA form, the CDR3 reads TGTGCCAGCGTGGGCAGCGGGAGGCGAAATGAGCAGTTCTTC.

The V gene is TRBV5-1, the J gene TRBJ1-2; 9 nucleotides line up with TRBD1. The CDR3 is 15 amino acids. Unmatched junction bases numbered 11, after V lost 3 bases and J lost 8 bases. Germline CDR1 is SGHRS and CDR2 is YFSETQ. CDR3 bases: TGCGCCAGCAGCTCGTCCGCACAGGGGGCGGGAGGCTACACCTTC. This encodes CASSSSAQGAGGYTF.

The rearrangement links TRBV5-6 to TRBJ2-7; 10 positions match TRBD2. Germline CDR1 reads SGHDT; CDR2 reads YYEEEE. The CDR3 is made up of 13 amino acids. V was pared by 2 bases and J by 7 bases, with 3 bases of the junction left unmatched. CDR3 bases: TGTGCCAGCAGCTTCGGGACTAGCGATGAGCAGTACTTC. Protein product: CASSFGTSDEQYF.

As for this clone: Germline is not matched at one junction end, which may reflect a read error. This chain uses TRBV27 with TRBJ2-1, with a possible D match to TRBD2 (6 bases). Germline V gene data show CDR1 as MNHEY and CDR2 as SMNVEV (reference sequence). The length of the CDR3 is 16 residues. The CDR3 DNA sequence: TGTGTCAGCAGTACCAGGGATCGGGGGTTATACAATGAGCAGTTCTTC. This gives the protein CVSSTRDRGLYNEQFF.

The chain couples TRBV6-5 to TRBJ2-1; 8 bases line up with TRBD2. The CDR3 consists of 14 residues. CDR1 and CDR2 from the germline V gene are MNHEY and SVGAGI. Trimming took 5 bases from V and 7 from J; bases not matched to a gene: 7. CDR3 residues: CASSVGGARNEQFF. As DNA, the CDR3 is TGTGCCAGCAGTGTCGGGGGGGCAAGGAATGAGCAGTTCTTC.

The chain couples TRBV4-1 to TRBJ2-3; 8 positions agree with TRBD1. The germline V gene has CDR1 MGHRA and CDR2 YSYEKL. This CDR3 spans 17 amino acids. Trimming cost V 0 bases and J 4 bases; bases outside gene matches: 9. The CDR3 here is CASSQDLRGRGSDTQYF. The CDR3 DNA follows: TGCGCCAGCAGCCAAGATCTCAGGGGGCGCGGGTCAGATACGCAGTATTTT.

The chain carries TRBV28 and TRBJ2-5; D is unresolved. This CDR3 is built from 14 residues. Trimming took 2 bases from V and 7 from J, leaving 14 bases between them. Germline CDR1 reads MDHEN; CDR2 reads SYDVKM. For the CDR3, the DNA is TGTGCCAGCAGTTTAGCAGTCACTCCGGGGACCCAGTACTTC. Translating it yields CASSLAVTPGTQYF.

The chain uses TRBV9 and TRBJ1-3; TRBD1 aligns across 8 bases. The germline gives CDR1 SGDLS, CDR2 YYNGEE. Trimming removed 0 bases from V and 0 bases from J; junction bases left unmatched: 2. The CDR3 runs 16 residues. DNA of the CDR3: TGTGCCAGCAGCGTAGGGACAGGGAGCTCTGGAAACACCATATATTTT. Its translation: CASSVGTGSSGNTIYF.

The chain couples TRBV9 to TRBJ2-3; 14 nucleotides line up with TRBD2. The CDR3 totals 16 residues. Germline V gives CDR1 SGDLS, CDR2 YYNGEE. V shed 4 bases and J 3 bases; nucleotides not matched to a gene: 4. CDR3 loop: CASSTRTSGGTDTQYF. For the CDR3, the DNA is TGTGCCAGCAGCACTAGGACTAGCGGGGGGACAGATACGCAGTATTTT.

This clone has only a few counts. The V and J genes are TRBV5-8 and TRBJ2-1; 7 bases match TRBD1. Trimming at V came to 0 bases and at J to 2 bases, leaving 5 bases not matched to a gene. This CDR3 is 16 amino acids long. Germline CDR1 reads SGHTS; CDR2 reads YDEGEE. The CDR3 DNA follows: TGTGCCAGCAGCTTGGACAGGGGATTCACCTACAATGAGCAGTTCTTC. Its translation is CASSLDRGFTYNEQFF.

This clone is large within its sample. The chain couples TRBV19 to TRBJ2-7; TRBD1 matches at 10 bases. Germline V gene sequence: CDR1 LNHDA, CDR2 SQIVND (reference sequence). J was trimmed by 3 bases and V by 6 bases; bases with no gene match: 8. This CDR3 contains 15 residues. In DNA, the CDR3 is TGTGCCAGTAGGCGAGGGGGACAGGGGAACTACGAGCAGTACTTC. This codes for CASRRGGQGNYEQYF.

This clone was detected only a few times. The V gene is TRBV28, the J gene TRBJ1-2; tentatively, D is TRBD1 (6 bases). The germline gives CDR1 MDHEN, CDR2 SYDVKM. V was cut by 2 bases and J by 6 bases, with 16 bases left in between. This CDR3 contains 15 residues. The CDR3 nucleotides are TGTGCCAGCAGTTTACCGCCGCTAGGGGACAATGGCTACACCTTC. As protein: CASSLPPLGDNGYTF.

Only one count was recorded for this clone. The chain is built from TRBV6-5 and TRBJ2-1; the match to TRBD1 covers 7 bases. CDR1 is MNHEY, CDR2 SVGAGI, per germline. With 4 bases clipped from V and 9 bases from J, the junction kept 3 bases outside the gene matches. This CDR3 comprises 12 residues. CDR3 DNA sequence: TGTGCCAGCAGTTCCACAGGGGTTGAGCAGTTCTTC. The encoded protein is CASSSTGVEQFF.

J is TRBJ2-2 and V is TRBV6-1, with D tentatively TRBD2 (6 bases). Germline loops: CDR1 MNHNS, CDR2 SASEGT. V lost 11 bases and J 2 bases, leaving 18 bases between the germline ends. This CDR3 has 15 residues. The CDR3 sequence is CASRRGTTNTGELFF. DNA for the CDR3: TGTGCCTCCCGGAGGGGTACCACAAACACCGGGGAGCTGTTTTTT.

The genes are TRBV5-6 and TRBJ2-1; tentatively, D is TRBD2 (5 bases). From germline, CDR1 is SGHDT and CDR2 YYEEEE. Trimming removed 5 bases from V and 5 bases from J, with 8 bases in between. CDR3 length equals 12 residues. The CDR3 protein is CASRLVNNEQFF. In DNA, the CDR3 is TGTGCCAGCAGACTAGTGAACAATGAGCAGTTCTTC.

The V gene is TRBV7-9, the J gene TRBJ2-5; 7 nucleotides line up with TRBD2. The V segment lost 5 bases and the J segment 7 bases; nucleotides outside the gene matches: 16. This CDR3 has 16 amino acids. Germline CDR1 is SEHNR and CDR2 is FQNEAQ (reference sequence). The CDR3: CASSAPRGGPGGTQYF. The CDR3 DNA sequence: TGTGCCAGCAGCGCCCCCCGAGGAGGGCCGGGAGGGACCCAGTACTTC.